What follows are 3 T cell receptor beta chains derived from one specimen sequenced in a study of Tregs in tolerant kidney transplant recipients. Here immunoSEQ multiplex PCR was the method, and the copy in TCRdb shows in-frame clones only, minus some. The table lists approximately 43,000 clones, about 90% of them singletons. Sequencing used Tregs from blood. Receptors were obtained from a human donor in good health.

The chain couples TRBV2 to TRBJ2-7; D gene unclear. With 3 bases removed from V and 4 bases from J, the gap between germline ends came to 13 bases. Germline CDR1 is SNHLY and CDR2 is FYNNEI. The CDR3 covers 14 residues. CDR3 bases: TGTGCCAGCAGTGACGGGCGGCTTTTGTACGAGCAGTACTTC. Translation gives CASSDGRLLYEQYF.

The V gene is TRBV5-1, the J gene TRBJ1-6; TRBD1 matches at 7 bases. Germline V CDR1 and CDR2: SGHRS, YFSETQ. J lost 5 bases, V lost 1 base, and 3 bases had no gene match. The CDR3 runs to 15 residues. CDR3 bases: TGCGCCAGCAGCTTGACAGGGGTGAATAATTCACCCCTCCACTTT. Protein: CASSLTGVNNSPLHF. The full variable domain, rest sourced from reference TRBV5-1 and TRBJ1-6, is KAGVTQTPRYLIKTRGQQVTLSCSPISGHRSVSWYQQTPGQGLQFLFEYFSETQRNKGNFPGRFSGRQFSNSRSEMNVSTLELGDSALYLCASSLTGVNNSPLHFGNGTRLTVT.

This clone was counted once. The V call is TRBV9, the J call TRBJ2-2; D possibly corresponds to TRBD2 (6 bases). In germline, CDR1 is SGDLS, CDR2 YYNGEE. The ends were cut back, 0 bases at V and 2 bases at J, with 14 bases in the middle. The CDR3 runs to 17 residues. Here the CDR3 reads CASSVDIAGLNTGELFF. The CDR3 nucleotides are TGTGCCAGCAGCGTAGATATTGCGGGACTCAACACCGGGGAGCTGTTTTTT. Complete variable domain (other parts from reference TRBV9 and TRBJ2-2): DSGVTQTPKHLITATGQRVTLRCSPRSGDLSVYWYQQSLDQGLQFLIQYYNGEERAKGNILERFSAQQFPDLHSELNLSSLELGDSALYFCASSVDIAGLNTGELFFGEGSRLTVL.